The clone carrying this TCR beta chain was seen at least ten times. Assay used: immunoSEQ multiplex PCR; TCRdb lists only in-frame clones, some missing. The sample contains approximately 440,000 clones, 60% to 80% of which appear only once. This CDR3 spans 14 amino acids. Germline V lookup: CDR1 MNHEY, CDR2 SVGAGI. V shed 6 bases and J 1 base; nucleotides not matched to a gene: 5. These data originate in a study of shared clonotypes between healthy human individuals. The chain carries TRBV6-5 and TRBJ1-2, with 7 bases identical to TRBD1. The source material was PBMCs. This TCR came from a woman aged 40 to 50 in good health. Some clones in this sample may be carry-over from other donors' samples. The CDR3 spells CASSTTGVNYGYTF. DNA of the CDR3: TGTGCCAGCAGCACCACAGGGGTTAACTATGGCTACACCTTC.